One TCR beta chain is described in this entry. Per the original methods: Reference gene primers were amplified, and this amplification served to estimate nucleated cell counts. Here immunoSEQ multiplex PCR was the method, and the copy in TCRdb shows in-frame clones only, minus some. V and J calls and clone size are copied from that table; D and trimming were computed from the DNA. The profile shows tens of thousands of clones, roughly 88% of them singletons. This sample was taken from a study of blood T cell repertoires in COVID-19. The CDR3 spans 15 residues. Looked up from germline, CDR1 is ENHRY and CDR2 is SYGVKD. The V and J ends lost 2 bases and 5 bases, in that order; junction bases with no gene match: 5.

This sequence originates from a human donor in a cohort sampled during active COVID-19. The chain recombines TRBV10-3 with TRBJ1-5; 8 positions match TRBD1. The sequencing sample was made of peripheral blood. The CDR3 loop is CAISEPGQEDQPQHF. The CDR3 region has the DNA TGTGCCATCAGTGAGCCGGGACAGGAGGATCAGCCCCAGCATTTT.